This TCR beta chain emerged from a study of response to subunit inactivated influenza vaccine. TCRdb redid the calling of the RT-PCR reads with MiXCR, one entry per CDR3 protein. The sample carries about 500,000 distinct CDR3 sequences, about 15% recorded once. Study observations and caveats: With each seasonal influenza vaccination, the authors suggested, few new T cells are recruited.

Points on this clonotype: The antigen is unknown. An end of the junction does not agree with germline; a read error may underlie this.

The CDR3 is 14 amino acids. The V gene's germline CDR1 is DFQATT and CDR2 SNEGSKA (reference sequence). The clonotype was recovered from a man between 50 and 75 years old who received an inactivated influenza vaccine. The starting material was CD4+ T cells sorted from PBMCs, obtained 23 to 25 months after vaccination. This chain links TRBV20-1 with TRBJ1-1; no definite D call. In DNA, the CDR3 is TGCAGTGTTAGAGATTCGGGAGGGAACACTGAAGCTTTCTTT. Translated: CSVRDSGGNTEAFF.